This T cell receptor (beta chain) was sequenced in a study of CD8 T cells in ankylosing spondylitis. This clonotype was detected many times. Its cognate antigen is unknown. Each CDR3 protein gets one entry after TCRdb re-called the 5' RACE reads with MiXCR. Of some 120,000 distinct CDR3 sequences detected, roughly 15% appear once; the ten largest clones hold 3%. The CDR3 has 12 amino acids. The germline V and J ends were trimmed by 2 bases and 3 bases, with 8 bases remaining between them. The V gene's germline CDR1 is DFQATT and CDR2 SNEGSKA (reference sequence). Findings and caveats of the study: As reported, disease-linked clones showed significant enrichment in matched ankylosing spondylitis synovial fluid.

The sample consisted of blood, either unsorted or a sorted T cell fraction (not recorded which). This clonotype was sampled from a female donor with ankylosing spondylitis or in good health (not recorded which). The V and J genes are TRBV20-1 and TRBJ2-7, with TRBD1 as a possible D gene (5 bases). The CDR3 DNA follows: TGCAGTGCTAGAACCGACAGCTACGAGCAGTACTTC. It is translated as CSARTDSYEQYF.